The 20 T cell receptor beta chains given below trace back to one sample, sequenced in a study of response to subunit inactivated influenza vaccine. Using its own MiXCR run on the RT-PCR reads, TCRdb lists one record per CDR3 protein. The sample records approximately 530,000 distinct CDR3 sequences, around 8% being singletons. The material sequenced was PBMCs from blood, taken approximately 25 months after vaccination. The source is a man in his fifties or sixties who received an inactivated influenza vaccine.

This clonotype came up a few times. This chain connects TRBV12-3 or TRBV12-4 to TRBJ2-7, with D maybe TRBD1 (5 bases). CDR3 length equals 13 residues. Trimming took 6 bases from V and 4 from J, leaving 13 bases between them. The CDR3 DNA reads as TGTGCCAGCAGCCGTCAGACAGTTTACGAGCAGTACTTC. It specifies CASSRQTVYEQYF.

This chain links TRBV10-3 with TRBJ2-1; D uncertain. V was pared by 5 bases and J by 5 bases, with 13 bases between. This CDR3 spans 14 amino acids. Germline V gene data show CDR1 as ENHRY and CDR2 as SYGVKD. The CDR3 DNA reads TGTGCCATCAGTAACACCTGGAACGACAATGAGCAGTTCTTC. Translated: CAISNTWNDNEQFF.

This rearrangement joins TRBV19 to TRBJ2-1; a possible D gene is TRBD2 (6 bases). This CDR3 has 11 residues. The germline V gene encodes CDR1 LNHDA and CDR2 SQIVND (reference sequence). Trimming took 4 bases from V and 9 from J, leaving 7 bases between them. CDR3 protein: CASSNGGEQFF. Written as DNA, the CDR3 is TGTGCCAGTAGTAACGGGGGTGAGCAGTTCTTC.

This sequence joins TRBV20-1 and TRBJ2-2, with D unresolved. V was pared by 8 bases and J by 1 base, with 8 bases between. CDR1 and CDR2 (germline): DFQATT, SNEGSKA (reference sequence). The CDR3 is made up of 12 amino acids. CDR3 in amino acids: CSPSGNTGELFF. In nucleotides, the CDR3 is TGCAGTCCCTCGGGGAACACCGGGGAGCTGTTTTTT.

For this clonotype: A clone one base away is much larger, so this may be a read error. The chain carries TRBV10-3 and TRBJ2-5; maybe TRBD2 (5 bases). V lost 5 bases and J lost 4, with 11 bases in between. CDR1 is ENHRY, CDR2 SYGVKD, per germline. This CDR3 contains 13 residues. DNA of the CDR3: TGTGCCATCAGTCAGCGGCGCGGAGAGACCCAGTACTTC. Encoded protein: CAISQRRGETQYF.

CDR3 coding DNA: TGTGCCAGCAGCTACCCCGGGACAGAGATGAACACTGAAGCTTTCTTT. Translation gives CASSYPGTEMNTEAFF. V gene TRBV7-9 combines with J gene TRBJ1-1, with 7 bases matching TRBD1. This CDR3 has 16 amino acids. Per germline, CDR1 SEHNR and CDR2 FQNEAQ (reference sequence). Trimming removed 4 bases from V and 0 bases from J; junction bases left unmatched: 8.

This clonotype was observed many times. This chain links TRBV4-3 with TRBJ2-7, with 12 bases aligning to TRBD2. In germline, CDR1 is LGHNA, CDR2 YSLEER. Trimming removed 0 bases from V and 6 bases from J; junction bases left unmatched: 3. CDR3 length equals 15 residues. CDR3 nucleotides: TGCGCCAGCAGCCAAGATCCACTAGCGGGAGGCGAGCAGTACTTC. Translated: CASSQDPLAGGEQYF.

The CDR3 nucleotides are TGTGCCAGCAGTTATAGCGGGAGCGGCTACGAGCAGTACTTC. Translating it yields CASSYSGSGYEQYF. The rearrangement links TRBV12-3 or TRBV12-4 to TRBJ2-7; 9 bases match TRBD2. V lost 4 bases to trimming and J lost 3 bases; unmatched junction nucleotides: 4. The CDR3 consists of 14 residues.

This clonotype was found a few times. The V and J genes are TRBV18 and TRBJ2-5; TRBD1 might be the D (6 bases). CDR1 is KGHSH and CDR2 is LQKENI in the germline V gene. Deletions cut 5 bases from V and 5 bases from J, with 12 bases between. There are 13 residues in the CDR3. In DNA form, the CDR3 reads TGTGCCAGCTCAGACACAGGGTTCGAGACCCAGTACTTC. It yields the protein CASSDTGFETQYF.

In the case of this clonotype: The junction differs from germline at one of its ends, possibly a read error. The rearrangement uses TRBV20-1 and TRBJ2-5, with D possibly TRBD1 on 6 matching bases. Germline CDR1 and CDR2: DFQATT and SNEGSKA (reference sequence). The CDR3 runs to 13 residues. The CDR3 nucleotides are TGCAGTGCTACCAGGACAGCCCAAGATACCCAGTACTTC. Protein product: CSATRTAQDTQYF.

This clonotype was detected ten times or more. The chain combines TRBV3-1 with TRBJ1-1; D gene unclear. V dropped 0 bases and J dropped 1 base, with 12 bases sitting between them. The germline V gene has CDR1 LGHDT and CDR2 YNNKEL (reference sequence). This CDR3 is 16 amino acids long. CDR3 in amino acids: CASSQDSMASNTEAFF. The CDR3, as DNA: TGTGCCAGCAGCCAAGACTCGATGGCATCGAACACTGAAGCTTTCTTT.

This clonotype was picked up many times. The rearrangement uses TRBV5-1 and TRBJ1-4; 10 nucleotides match TRBD1. The germline V gene encodes CDR1 SGHRS and CDR2 YFSETQ. V lost 4 bases, J lost 8 bases, and 11 bases stayed unmatched. CDR3 size: 16 residues. The CDR3 bases are TGCGCCAGCAGCCTGGGAATGGGACAGGGGAACGAAAAACTGTTTTTT. It translates to CASSLGMGQGNEKLFF. The full variable domain, in which reference TRBV5-1 and TRBJ1-4 provide the parts outside the CDR3, is KAGVTQTPRYLIKTRGQQVTLSCSPISGHRSVSWYQQTPGQGLQFLFEYFSETQRNKGNFPGRFSGRQFSNSRSEMNVSTLELGDSALYLCASSLGMGQGNEKLFFGSGTQLSVL.

This clonotype was seen a few times. V usage is TRBV5-1 and J usage is TRBJ1-5; the match to TRBD1 covers 9 bases. The CDR3 loop spans 14 amino acids. V trimming: 4 bases; J trimming: 5 bases; junction bases outside the gene matches: 4. Germline V lookup: CDR1 SGHRS, CDR2 YFSETQ. The CDR3 DNA is TGCGCCAGCAGCATGGGACAGGGAGATCAGCCCCAGCATTTT. This sequence encodes CASSMGQGDQPQHF.

In its sample, this clonotype was seen many times. This sequence joins TRBV11-2 and TRBJ2-1; D perhaps matches TRBD2 (6 bases). Germline CDR1 reads SGHAT; CDR2 reads FQNNGV. Trimming removed 8 bases from V and 5 bases from J, with 16 bases in between. This CDR3 is 14 amino acids long. The CDR3, as DNA: TGTGCCAGCGGGCTGGGAGGAGCGGACAATGAGCAGTTCTTC. The encoded protein is CASGLGGADNEQFF.

V gene TRBV29-1 combines with J gene TRBJ2-7; a possible D gene is TRBD2 (5 bases). In germline, CDR1 is SQVTM, CDR2 ANQGSEA. V lost 4 bases and J lost 3, with 13 bases in between. The CDR3 is 13 amino acids. CDR3 residues: CSVAHSGVYEQYF. In DNA form, the CDR3 reads TGCAGCGTTGCTCACTCCGGGGTCTACGAGCAGTACTTC.

The CDR3 nucleotides read TGTGCCAGCAAGGGCGGGGCCATATACAATGAGCAGTTCTTC. It translates to CASKGGAIYNEQFF. The genes are TRBV7-2 and TRBJ2-1; D might be TRBD2 (6 bases). CDR1 is SGHTA, CDR2 FQGNSA, per germline. The CDR3 totals 14 residues. Trimming removed 7 bases at V and 4 bases at J, with 14 bases between.

The sample holds a few counts of this clonotype. The V and J genes are TRBV4-2 and TRBJ2-3, with 13 bases identical to TRBD2. Losses at the gene ends were 8 bases for V and 4 bases for J; bases not matched to a gene: 12. CDR1 and CDR2 (germline): LGHNA, YNFKEQ. CDR3 length: 17 residues. The DNA for the CDR3 is TGTGCCAGCTCGTCCCCGGGACTAGCGGGACTCGCAGATACGCAGTATTTT. Protein sequence: CASSSPGLAGLADTQYF.

The table lists this clonotype with a few counts. This sequence joins TRBV11-2 and TRBJ1-1; TRBD1 is a possible D gene (5 bases). The V gene lost 5 bases and the J gene lost 5 bases, with 18 bases spanning the gap. The CDR3 totals 15 residues. Germline CDR1 SGHAT, CDR2 FQNNGV. The CDR3 protein is CASSPAGQGRTEAFF. DNA for the CDR3: TGTGCCAGCAGCCCGGCCGGGCAGGGTAGGACTGAAGCTTTCTTT.

This clonotype was picked up a small number of times. The J gene is TRBJ2-7, the V gene TRBV10-3, with TRBD2 matching over 13 bases. CDR3 length equals 12 residues. The junction had 5 bases not matched to a gene; V was cut back by 8 bases and J by 10 bases. CDR1 and CDR2 from the germline V gene are ENHRY and SYGVKD. The CDR3 DNA is TGTGCCATCTCCCGGACTAGCGGGAGCCAGTACTTC. It yields the protein CAISRTSGSQYF.

This clonotype showed up just a few times. The chain recombines TRBV5-1 with TRBJ2-3; D might be TRBD2 (5 bases). Looked up from germline, CDR1 is SGHRS and CDR2 is YFSETQ. This CDR3 spans 15 amino acids. V was shortened by 0 bases and J by 1 base, with 9 bases between the two germline ends. The CDR3 region has the DNA TGCGCCAGCAGCTTGGGGAGGATAGGCACAGATACGCAGTATTTT. Protein product: CASSLGRIGTDTQYF.